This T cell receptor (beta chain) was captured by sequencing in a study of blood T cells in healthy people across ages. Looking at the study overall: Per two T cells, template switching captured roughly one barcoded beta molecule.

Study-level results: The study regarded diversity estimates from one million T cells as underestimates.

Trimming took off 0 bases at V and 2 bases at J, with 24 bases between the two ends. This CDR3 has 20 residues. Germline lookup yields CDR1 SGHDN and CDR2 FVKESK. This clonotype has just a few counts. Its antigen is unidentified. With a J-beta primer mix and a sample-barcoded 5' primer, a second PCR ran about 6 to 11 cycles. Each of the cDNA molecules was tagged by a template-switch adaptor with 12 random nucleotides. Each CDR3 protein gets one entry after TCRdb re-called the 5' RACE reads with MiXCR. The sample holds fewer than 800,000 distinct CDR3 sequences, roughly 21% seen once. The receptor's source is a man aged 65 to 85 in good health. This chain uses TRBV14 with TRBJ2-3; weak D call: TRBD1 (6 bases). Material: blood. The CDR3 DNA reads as TGTGCCAGCAGCCAAGAGATTGCAAGGCTTGGGCAGGGGTACACAGATACGCAGTATTTT. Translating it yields CASSQEIARLGQGYTDTQYF.